This T cell receptor beta chain was recovered during a study of T cells after yellow fever vaccination. MiXCR was run by TCRdb on the 5' RACE reads, yielding one entry per CDR3 protein. This table holds hundreds of thousands of distinct CDR3 sequences, over 15% found once. The clonotype was recovered from a young man who received the YFV17D yellow fever vaccine. The sample here was PBMCs, taken before the yellow fever booster vaccination.

CDR3 sequence (DNA): TGTGCCAGCAGCAAGACAGTGAAAAACATTCAGTACTTC. It specifies CASSKTVKNIQYF. The V gene is TRBV7-2, the J gene TRBJ2-4, with a possible D match to TRBD1 (5 bases). Germline V lookup: CDR1 SGHTA, CDR2 FQGNSA. V was clipped by 5 bases and J by 4 bases, with 9 bases between them. This CDR3 comprises 13 residues.